This is a list of T cell receptor beta chains from one sample in a study of shared clonotypes between healthy human individuals. Only in-frame clones appear in the TCRdb table, and some are missing; sequencing was by immunoSEQ multiplex PCR. The table records approximately 1.9 million clones, approximately 92% of them present only once. The sequencing input was naive CD8+ T cells from PBMCs. Receptor source: a man aged 18 to 29 in good health. Some clones in this sample may be carry-over from other donors' samples. The CDR3 runs from the conserved cysteine through the conserved F or W. A D gene is named only where the DNA matches it firmly. The listing skips clone size in some rows; elsewhere it reads once, few, many or a size class.

d_call | cdr3_length | j_call | v_call | clone_size | cdr3_nt | cdr3_aa
NA | 15 | TRBJ1-1 | TRBV2 | NA | TGTGCCAGCACCCTCCTGGGACTCCAGAACACTGAAGCTTTCTTT | CASTLLGLQNTEAFF
TRBD1 | 14 | TRBJ2-1 | TRBV19 | NA | TGTGCCTCGTCTTGGACAGGGGCCTACAATGAGCAGTTCTTC | CASSWTGAYNEQFF
TRBD2 | 16 | TRBJ2-2 | TRBV9 | NA | TGTGCCAGCAGCGTAGGTCTAGCGGAGACCACCGGGGAGCTGTTTTTT | CASSVGLAETTGELFF
NA | 14 | TRBJ2-7 | TRBV9 | NA | TGTGCCAGCAGCCCGGGAGCCGTTTCCTACGAGCAGTACTTC | CASSPGAVSYEQYF
NA | 14 | TRBJ2-1 | TRBV27 | NA | TGTGCCAGCAGTTTTGGGACAAACGACAATGAGCAGTTCTTC | CASSFGTNDNEQFF
NA | 10 | TRBJ2-7 | TRBV28 | NA | TGTGCCAGCGGGTCCTACGAGCAGTACTTC | CASGSYEQYF
NA | 12 | TRBJ1-2 | TRBV10-2 | NA | TGCGCCAGCCTAACAGGGACCTATGGCTACACCTTC | CASLTGTYGYTF
TRBD1 | 13 | TRBJ2-7 | TRBV4-1 | NA | TGCGCCAGCAGCCATCGGGACAGCTACGAGCAGTACTTC | CASSHRDSYEQYF
NA | 11 | TRBJ2-5 | TRBV5-4 | NA | TGTGCCAGCAGCCTGGCGGAGACCCAGTACTTC | CASSLAETQYF
NA | 15 | TRBJ2-2 | TRBV9 | once | TGTGCCAGCAGCGTAGGGACAGATACCTCCGGGGAGCTGTTTTTT | CASSVGTDTSGELFF
NA | 14 | TRBJ2-7 | TRBV5-6 | NA | TGTGCCAGCAGCTTCTTCACTCGAAAGTACGAGCAGTACTTC | CASSFFTRKYEQYF